The present T cell receptor beta chain was sequenced within a study of OX40 agonist ivuxolimab in advanced cancers. With regard to this clone: No antigen is known for it.

This CDR3 has 13 amino acids. CDR1 is SQVTM, CDR2 ANQGSEA, per germline. Trimming removed 4 bases from V and 3 bases from J; junction bases left unmatched: 6. The table came from immunoSEQ multiplex PCR; TCRdb's copy has only in-frame clones and leaves some out. The profile shows roughly 76,000 clones, approximately 90% of them singletons. Overall study findings and caveats: Blood T cells, both CD4+ and CD8+, expanded clonally by week 6 at 0.1 to 3.0 mg/kg.

This TCR derives from an adult with an advanced solid tumor such as melanoma, head and neck, liver or kidney cancer. Source: CD4+ or CD8+ T cells sorted from blood, taken in a trial of the OX40 agonist ivuxolimab. The chain recombines TRBV29-1 with TRBJ2-7; 7 nucleotides agree with TRBD1. The CDR3 region is CSVGGGQHYEQYF. The CDR3 nucleotides read TGCAGCGTTGGTGGGGGACAGCACTACGAGCAGTACTTC.